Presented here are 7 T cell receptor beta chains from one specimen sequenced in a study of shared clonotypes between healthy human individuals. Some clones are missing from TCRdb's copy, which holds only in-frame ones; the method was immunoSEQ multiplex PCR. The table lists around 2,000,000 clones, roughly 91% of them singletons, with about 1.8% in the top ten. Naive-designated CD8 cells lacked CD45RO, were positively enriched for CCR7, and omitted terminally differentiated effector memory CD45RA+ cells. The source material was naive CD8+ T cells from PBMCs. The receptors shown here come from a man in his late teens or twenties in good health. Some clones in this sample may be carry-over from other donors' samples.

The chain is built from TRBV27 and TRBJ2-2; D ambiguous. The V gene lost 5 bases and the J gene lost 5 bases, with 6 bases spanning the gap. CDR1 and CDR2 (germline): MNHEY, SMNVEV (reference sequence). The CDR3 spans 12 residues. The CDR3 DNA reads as TGTGCCAGCAGTCCCGTTACCGGGGAGCTGTTTTTT. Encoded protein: CASSPVTGELFF.

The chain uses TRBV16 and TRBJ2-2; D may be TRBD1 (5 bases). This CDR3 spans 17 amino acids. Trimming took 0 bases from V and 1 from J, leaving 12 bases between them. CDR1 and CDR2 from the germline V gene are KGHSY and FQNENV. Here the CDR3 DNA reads TGTGCCAGCAGCCAATCTCACTATCAGGGGAACACCGGGGAGCTGTTTTTT. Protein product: CASSQSHYQGNTGELFF. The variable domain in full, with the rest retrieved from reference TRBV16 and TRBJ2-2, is GEEVAQTPKHLVRGEGQKAKLYCAPIKGHSYVFWYQQVLKNEFKFLISFQNENVFDETGMPKERFSAKCLPNSPCSLEIQATKLEDSAVYFCASSQSHYQGNTGELFFGEGSRLTVL.

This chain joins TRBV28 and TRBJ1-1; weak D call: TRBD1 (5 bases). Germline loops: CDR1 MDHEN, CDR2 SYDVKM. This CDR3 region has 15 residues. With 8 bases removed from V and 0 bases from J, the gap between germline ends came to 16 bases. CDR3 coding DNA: TGTGCCAGCCATACATTGGGGGGGATGAACACTGAAGCTTTCTTT. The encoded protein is CASHTLGGMNTEAFF.

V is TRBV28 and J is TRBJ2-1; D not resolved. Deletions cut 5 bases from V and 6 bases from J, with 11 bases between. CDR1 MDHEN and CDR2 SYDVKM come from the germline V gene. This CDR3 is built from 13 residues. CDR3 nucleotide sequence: TGTGCCAGCAGTCCTACTATGTTCAATGAGCAGTTCTTC. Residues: CASSPTMFNEQFF.

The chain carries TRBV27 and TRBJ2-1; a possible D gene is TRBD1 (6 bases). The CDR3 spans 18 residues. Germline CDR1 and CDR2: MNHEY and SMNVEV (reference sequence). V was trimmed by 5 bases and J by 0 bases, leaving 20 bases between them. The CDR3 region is CASSIRGFKGDSYNEQFF. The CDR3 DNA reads TGTGCCAGCAGTATCCGAGGCTTCAAGGGGGACTCCTACAATGAGCAGTTCTTC.

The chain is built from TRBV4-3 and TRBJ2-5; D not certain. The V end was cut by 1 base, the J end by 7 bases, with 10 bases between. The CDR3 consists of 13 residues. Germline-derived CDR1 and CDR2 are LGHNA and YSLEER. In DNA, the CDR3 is TGCGCCAGCAGCCAAGCCCCGTGGGGGACCCAGTACTTC. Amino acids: CASSQAPWGTQYF.

The CDR3 loop is CASSQRASDEQFF. The CDR3 DNA follows: TGTGCCAGCAGCCAAAGGGCTTCGGATGAGCAGTTCTTC. The J gene is TRBJ2-1, the V gene TRBV14; D unresolved. The CDR3 is 13 amino acids. Trimming removed 2 bases at V and 8 bases at J, with 10 bases between. The germline gives CDR1 SGHDN, CDR2 FVKESK.